This TCR beta chain appears in the sequencing data of a study of molecular identifiers for immune sequencing clone quantification. Across the whole study: Sequencing covered four of five parts into which replicate RNA from approximately 22,000 or 94,000 naive CD8 cells was split.

Naive CD8 library inputs spanned 20,000 to 1,000,000 sorted cells and 10%, 30% or 50% RNA. Sorting was used to obtain naive CD8 T cells (CD8+CD4-CCR7+CD45RA+). One entry per CDR3 protein, called by TCRdb with MiXCR from the PCR reads. This table has about 640,000 distinct CDR3 sequences, roughly 21% appearing once. Germline-derived CDR1 and CDR2 are KGHDR and SFDVKD. The CDR3 sequence is 16 residues long. V gave up 2 bases and J gave up 3 bases; unmatched junction bases: 6. The sequence derives from a human donor in good health. Some libraries in this study had Jurkat cell RNA spiked in. The sample comprised naive CD8+ T cells from blood, with Jurkat cell RNA spiked in. Subset denoted: FACS-sorted CD8+CD4-CCR7+CD45RA+ naive T cells. The J gene is TRBJ2-3, the V gene TRBV24-1; 8 positions agree with TRBD1. The CDR3 loop reads CATSDSGTGLTDTQYF. In nucleotides, the CDR3 is TGTGCCACCAGTGATTCTGGGACAGGACTAACAGATACGCAGTATTTT.